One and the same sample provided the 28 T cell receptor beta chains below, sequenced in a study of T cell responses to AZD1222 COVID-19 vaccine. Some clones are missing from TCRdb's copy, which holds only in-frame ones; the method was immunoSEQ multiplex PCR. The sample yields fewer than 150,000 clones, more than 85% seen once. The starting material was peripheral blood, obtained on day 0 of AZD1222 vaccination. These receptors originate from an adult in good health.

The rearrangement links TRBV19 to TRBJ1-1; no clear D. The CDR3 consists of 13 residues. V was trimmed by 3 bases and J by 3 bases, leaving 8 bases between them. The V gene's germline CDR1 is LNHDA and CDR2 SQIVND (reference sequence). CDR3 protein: CASSITKDTEAFF. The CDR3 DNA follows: TGTGCCAGTAGTATCACAAAGGACACTGAAGCTTTCTTT.

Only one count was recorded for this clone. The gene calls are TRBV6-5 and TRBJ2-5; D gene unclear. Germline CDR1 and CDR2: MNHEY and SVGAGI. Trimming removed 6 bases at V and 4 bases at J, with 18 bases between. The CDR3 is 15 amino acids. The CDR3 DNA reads TGTGCCAGCAGCCCCGGGTCCGGATGGGGAGAGACCCAGTACTTC. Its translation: CASSPGSGWGETQYF.

The CDR3 sequence: CASSDSVVGYTF. The CDR3 coding sequence is TGTGCCAGCAGTGATTCTGTGGTGGGCTACACCTTC. The rearrangement uses TRBV2 and TRBJ1-2; D not certain. The germline CDR1 and CDR2 sequences are SNHLY and FYNNEI. The CDR3 spans 12 residues. V lost 3 bases and J lost 8, with 10 bases in between.

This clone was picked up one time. The CDR3, as DNA: TGTGCCAGCAGTCCGGGGAGGATCCATGGCTACACCTTC. This codes for CASSPGRIHGYTF. The chain links TRBV28 to TRBJ1-2; D unresolved. The CDR3 consists of 13 residues. CDR1 is MDHEN and CDR2 is SYDVKM in the germline V gene. With 5 bases removed from V and 6 bases from J, the gap between germline ends came to 13 bases.

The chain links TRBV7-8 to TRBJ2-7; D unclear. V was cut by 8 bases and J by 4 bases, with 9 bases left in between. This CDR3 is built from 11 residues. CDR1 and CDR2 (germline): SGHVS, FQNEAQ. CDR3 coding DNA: TGTGCCAGCCAACTGGGGTACGAGCAGTACTTC. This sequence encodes CASQLGYEQYF.

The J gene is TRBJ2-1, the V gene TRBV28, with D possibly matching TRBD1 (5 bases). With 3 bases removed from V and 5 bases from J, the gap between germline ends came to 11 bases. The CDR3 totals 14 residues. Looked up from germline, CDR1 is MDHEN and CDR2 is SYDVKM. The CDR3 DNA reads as TGTGCCAGCAGTTTGCAGGGTAAGGACAATGAGCAGTTCTTC. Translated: CASSLQGKDNEQFF. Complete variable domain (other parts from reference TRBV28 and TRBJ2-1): DVKVTQSSRYLVKRTGEKVFLECVQDMDHENMFWYRQDPGLGLRLIYFSYDVKMKEKGDIPEGYSVSREKKERFSLILESASTNQTSMYLCASSLQGKDNEQFFGPGTRLTVL.

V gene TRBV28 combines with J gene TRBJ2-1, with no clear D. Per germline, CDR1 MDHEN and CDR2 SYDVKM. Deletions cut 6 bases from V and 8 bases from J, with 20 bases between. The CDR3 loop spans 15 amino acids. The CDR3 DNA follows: TGTGCCAGCAGCAACCGATTCACCGACTCTGATGAGCAGTTCTTC. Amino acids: CASSNRFTDSDEQFF.

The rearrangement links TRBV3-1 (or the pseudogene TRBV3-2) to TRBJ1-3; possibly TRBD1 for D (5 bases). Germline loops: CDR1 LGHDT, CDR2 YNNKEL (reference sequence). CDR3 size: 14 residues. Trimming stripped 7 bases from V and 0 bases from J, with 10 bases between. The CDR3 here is CASTGGRSGNTIYF. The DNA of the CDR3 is TGTGCCAGCACCGGGGGACGCTCTGGAAACACCATATATTTT.

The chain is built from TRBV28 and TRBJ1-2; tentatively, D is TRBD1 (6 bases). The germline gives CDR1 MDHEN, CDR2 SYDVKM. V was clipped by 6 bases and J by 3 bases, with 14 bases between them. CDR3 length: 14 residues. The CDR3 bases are TGTGCCAGCAGAGGGGAGGGGGAGTACTATGGCTACACCTTC. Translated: CASRGEGEYYGYTF.

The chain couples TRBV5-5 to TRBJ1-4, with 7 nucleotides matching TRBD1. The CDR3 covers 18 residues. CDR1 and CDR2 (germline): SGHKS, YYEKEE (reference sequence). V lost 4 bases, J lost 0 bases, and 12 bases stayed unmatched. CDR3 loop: CASSPQQGPIATNEKLFF. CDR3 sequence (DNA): TGTGCCAGCAGCCCTCAACAGGGGCCTATTGCAACTAATGAAAAACTGTTTTTT.

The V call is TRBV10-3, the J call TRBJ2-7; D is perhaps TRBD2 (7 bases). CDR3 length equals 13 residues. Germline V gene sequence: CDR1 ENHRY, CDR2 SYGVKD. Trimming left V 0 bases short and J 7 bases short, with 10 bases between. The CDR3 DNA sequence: TGTGCCATCAGTGAGTCAGGGAGGGGGGAGCAGTACTTC. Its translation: CAISESGRGEQYF.

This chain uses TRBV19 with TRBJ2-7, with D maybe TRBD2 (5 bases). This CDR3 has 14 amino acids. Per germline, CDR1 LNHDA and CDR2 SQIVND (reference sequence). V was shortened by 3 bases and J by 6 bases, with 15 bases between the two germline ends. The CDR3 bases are TGTGCCAGTAGTATTCGGACCCTGGGGAGCGAGCAGTACTTC. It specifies CASSIRTLGSEQYF.

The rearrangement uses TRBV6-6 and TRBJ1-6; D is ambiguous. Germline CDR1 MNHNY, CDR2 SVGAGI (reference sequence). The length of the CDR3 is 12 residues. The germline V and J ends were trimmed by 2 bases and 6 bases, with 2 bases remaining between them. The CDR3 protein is CASSYPNSPLHF. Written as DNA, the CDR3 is TGTGCCAGCAGTTACCCTAATTCACCCCTCCACTTT.

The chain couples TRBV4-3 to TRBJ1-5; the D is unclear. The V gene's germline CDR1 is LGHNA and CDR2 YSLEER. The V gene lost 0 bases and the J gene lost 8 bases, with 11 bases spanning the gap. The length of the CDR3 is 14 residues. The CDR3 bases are TGCGCCAGCAGCCAAGAACGGGGATTTGAGCCCCAGCATTTT. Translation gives CASSQERGFEPQHF.

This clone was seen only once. CDR3 in DNA: TGTGCCAGCAGTTTGGTGGGGATCCACGGCAATCAGCCCCAGCATTTT. It translates to CASSLVGIHGNQPQHF. The J gene is TRBJ1-5, the V gene TRBV28, with D unclear. Germline CDR1 is MDHEN and CDR2 is SYDVKM. CDR3 length: 16 residues. The germline V and J ends were trimmed by 3 bases and 2 bases, with 14 bases remaining between them.

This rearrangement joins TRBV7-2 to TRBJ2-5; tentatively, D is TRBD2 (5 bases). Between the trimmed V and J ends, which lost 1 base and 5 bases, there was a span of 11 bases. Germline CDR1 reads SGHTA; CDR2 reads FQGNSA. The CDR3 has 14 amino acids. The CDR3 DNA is TGTGCCAGCAGCTTAGAAGGACTCTCGGAGACCCAGTACTTC. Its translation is CASSLEGLSETQYF. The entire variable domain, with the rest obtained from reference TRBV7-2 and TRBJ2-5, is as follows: GAGVSQSPSNKVTEKGKDVELRCDPISGHTALYWYRQSLGQGLEFLIYFQGNSAPDKSGLPSDRFSAERTGGSVSTLTIQRTQQEDSAVYLCASSLEGLSETQYFGPGTRLLVL.

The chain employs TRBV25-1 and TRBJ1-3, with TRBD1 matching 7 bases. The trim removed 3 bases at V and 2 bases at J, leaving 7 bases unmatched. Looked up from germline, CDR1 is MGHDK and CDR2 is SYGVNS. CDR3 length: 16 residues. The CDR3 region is CASSDHRGVTGNTIYF. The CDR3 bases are TGTGCCAGCAGTGACCACAGGGGAGTAACTGGAAACACCATATATTTT.

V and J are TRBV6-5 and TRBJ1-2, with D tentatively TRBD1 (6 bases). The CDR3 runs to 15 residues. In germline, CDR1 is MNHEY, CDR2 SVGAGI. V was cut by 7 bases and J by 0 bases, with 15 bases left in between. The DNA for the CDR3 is TGTGCCAGCAAACGGGGGGCAGAAGCTAACTATGGCTACACCTTC. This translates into CASKRGAEANYGYTF.

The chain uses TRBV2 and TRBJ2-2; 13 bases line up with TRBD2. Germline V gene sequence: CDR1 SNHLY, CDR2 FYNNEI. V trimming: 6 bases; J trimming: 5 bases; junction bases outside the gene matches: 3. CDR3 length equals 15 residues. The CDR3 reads CASRGLAGVTGELFF. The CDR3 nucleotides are TGTGCCAGCAGAGGACTAGCGGGAGTTACCGGGGAGCTGTTTTTT.

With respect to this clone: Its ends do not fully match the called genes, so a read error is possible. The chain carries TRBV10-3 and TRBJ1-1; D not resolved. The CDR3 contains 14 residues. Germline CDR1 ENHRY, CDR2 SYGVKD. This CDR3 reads CATSISGRETEAFF. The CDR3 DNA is TGTGCCACCAGTATCTCGGGTAGGGAGACTGAAGCTTTCTTT.

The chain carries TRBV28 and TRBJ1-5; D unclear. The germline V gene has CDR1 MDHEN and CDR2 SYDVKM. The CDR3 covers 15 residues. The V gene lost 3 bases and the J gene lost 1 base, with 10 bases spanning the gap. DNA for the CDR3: TGTGCCAGCAGTTTGCCCTCGGGGAGCAATCAGCCCCAGCATTTT. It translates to CASSLPSGSNQPQHF.

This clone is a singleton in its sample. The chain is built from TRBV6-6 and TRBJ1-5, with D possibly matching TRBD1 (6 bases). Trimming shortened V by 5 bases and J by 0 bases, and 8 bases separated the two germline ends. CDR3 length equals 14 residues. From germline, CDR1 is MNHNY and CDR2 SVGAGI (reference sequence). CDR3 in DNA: TGTGCCAGCAGTCCAGGGGATAGCAATCAGCCCCAGCATTTT. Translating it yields CASSPGDSNQPQHF.

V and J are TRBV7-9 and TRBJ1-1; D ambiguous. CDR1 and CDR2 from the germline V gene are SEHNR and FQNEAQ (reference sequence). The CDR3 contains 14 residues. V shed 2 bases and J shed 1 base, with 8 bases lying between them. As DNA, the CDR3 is TGTGCCAGCAGCTTACCGCTGCCGAACACTGAAGCTTTCTTT. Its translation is CASSLPLPNTEAFF.

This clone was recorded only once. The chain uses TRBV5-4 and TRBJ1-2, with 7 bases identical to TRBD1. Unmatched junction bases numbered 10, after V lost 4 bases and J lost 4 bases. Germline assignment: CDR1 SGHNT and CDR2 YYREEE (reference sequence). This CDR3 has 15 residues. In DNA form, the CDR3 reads TGTGCCAGCAGCCTACAGGACAGGTTTCCCTATGGCTACACCTTC. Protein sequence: CASSLQDRFPYGYTF.

CDR3 DNA sequence: TGTGCCAGCAGCTTGGGGCCCGAGCAGTACTTC. Encoded protein: CASSLGPEQYF. The rearrangement joins TRBV5-6 to TRBJ2-7; D ambiguous. CDR1 is SGHDT, CDR2 YYEEEE, per germline. The V gene lost 0 bases and the J gene lost 6 bases, with 4 bases spanning the gap. The CDR3 is 11 residues long.

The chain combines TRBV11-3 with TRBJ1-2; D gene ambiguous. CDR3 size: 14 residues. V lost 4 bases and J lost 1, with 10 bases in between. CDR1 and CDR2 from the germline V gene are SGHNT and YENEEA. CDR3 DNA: TGTGCCAGCAGCTCTTCGGGCCTTAACTATGGCTACACCTTC. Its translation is CASSSSGLNYGYTF. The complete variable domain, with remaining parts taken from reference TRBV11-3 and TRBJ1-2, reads EAGVVQSPRYKIIEKKQPVAFWCNPISGHNTLYWYLQNLGQGPELLIRYENEEAVDDSQLPKDRFSAERLKGVDSTLKIQPAELGDSAVYLCASSSSGLNYGYTFGSGTRLTVV.

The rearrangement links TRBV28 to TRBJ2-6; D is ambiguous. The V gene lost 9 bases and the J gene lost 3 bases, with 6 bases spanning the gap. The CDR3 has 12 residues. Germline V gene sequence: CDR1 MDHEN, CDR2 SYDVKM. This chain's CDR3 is CASLGGANVLTF. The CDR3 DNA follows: TGTGCCAGTTTAGGTGGGGCCAACGTCCTGACTTTC.

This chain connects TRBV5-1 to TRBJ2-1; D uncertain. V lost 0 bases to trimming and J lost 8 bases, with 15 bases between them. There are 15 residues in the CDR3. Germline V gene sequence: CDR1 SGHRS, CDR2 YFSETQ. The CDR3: CASSLEGSQAYEQFF. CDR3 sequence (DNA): TGCGCCAGCAGCTTGGAGGGTTCTCAGGCCTATGAGCAGTTCTTC.